These 11 T cell receptor beta chains share one sample of origin, sequenced in a study of shared clonotypes between healthy human individuals. TCRdb's table, derived via immunoSEQ multiplex PCR, lists solely in-frame clones and lacks some. The data contain fewer than 650,000 clones, 76% of them singletons. Sequencing used PBMCs. Receptors originate from a woman in her 40s in good health. Some clones in this sample may be carry-over from other donors' samples.

V usage is TRBV7-9 and J usage is TRBJ2-1, with D perhaps TRBD1 (6 bases). Germline CDR1 reads SEHNR; CDR2 reads FQNEAQ (reference sequence). The CDR3 length is 12 residues. V dropped 4 bases and J dropped 8 bases, with 9 bases sitting between them. The CDR3 here is CASSYTGYEQFF. DNA for the CDR3: TGTGCCAGCAGCTATACAGGGTATGAGCAGTTCTTC.

This clone was seen just once. CDR3 loop: CASRTLEYEQYF. The CDR3 DNA follows: TGCGCCAGCAGGACACTAGAGTACGAGCAGTACTTC. The V call is TRBV23-1, the J call TRBJ2-7; possibly TRBD2 for D (5 bases). TRBV23-1 is treated as an ORF (open reading frame) with a function not yet certain. Trimming took 6 bases from V and 4 from J, leaving 10 bases between them. The CDR3 has 12 amino acids.

The CDR3: CASSHGRGDQETQYF. CDR3 sequence (DNA): TGTGCCAGCAGTCACGGTAGAGGGGACCAAGAGACCCAGTACTTC. The rearrangement links TRBV6-1 to TRBJ2-5; either TRBD1 or TRBD2 may fit D (5 bases each). The germline V gene encodes CDR1 MNHNS and CDR2 SASEGT. Trimming left V 5 bases short and J 0 bases short, with 13 bases between. The CDR3 runs to 15 residues.

There are a few counts of this clone. The chain employs TRBV29-1 and TRBJ2-3; 7 nucleotides match TRBD1. The DNA end favors TRBJ1-5, so the J call may be wrong. CDR3 length: 16 amino acids. CDR1 SQVTM and CDR2 ANQGSEA come from the germline V gene. CDR3 region: CSARRGLAGGTDTQHF. The CDR3 DNA is TGCAGCGCCCGAAGGGGGCTAGCGGGAGGCACAGATACGCAGCATTTT.

The chain is built from TRBV27 and TRBJ1-1; maybe TRBD1 (5 bases). Between the trimmed V and J ends, which lost 5 bases and 1 base, there was a span of 14 bases. The CDR3 has 15 residues. Per germline, CDR1 MNHEY and CDR2 SMNVEV (reference sequence). The CDR3 here is CASSPDTYGNTEAFF. CDR3 coding DNA: TGTGCCAGCAGTCCGGACACCTATGGGAACACTGAAGCTTTCTTT.

The chain employs TRBV7-8 and TRBJ2-1, with TRBD2 matching 15 bases. CDR3 size: 15 residues. Germline V gene data show CDR1 as SGHVS and CDR2 as FQNEAQ. V shed 6 bases, J shed 9 bases, and the junction held 6 bases outside the gene matches. This chain's CDR3 is CASSRTSGRASEQFF. CDR3 bases: TGTGCCAGCAGTCGGACTAGCGGGAGGGCCTCTGAGCAGTTCTTC.

In DNA, the CDR3 is TGTGCCAGCAGGAAGGAGGATGAGCAGTTCTTC. It encodes CASRKEDEQFF. The rearrangement uses TRBV6-1 and TRBJ2-1, with D possibly matching TRBD2 (5 bases). Trimming stripped 6 bases from V and 8 bases from J, with 8 bases between. The germline V gene encodes CDR1 MNHNS and CDR2 SASEGT. The CDR3 has 11 amino acids.

The V and J genes are TRBV18 and TRBJ1-1; TRBD1 matches at 8 bases. CDR3 length: 16 residues. The germline V gene encodes CDR1 KGHSH and CDR2 LQKENI. V lost 0 bases and J lost 4; bases outside the gene matches: 7. The CDR3 reads CASSPPQGAGVTEAFF. CDR3 coding DNA: TGTGCCAGCTCACCACCGCAGGGGGCAGGTGTCACTGAAGCTTTCTTT.

This chain links TRBV11-2 with TRBJ2-2, with unresolved D. V lost 3 bases, J lost 5 bases, and 4 bases lay in between. Germline CDR1 and CDR2: SGHAT and FQNNGV. There are 12 residues in the CDR3. The CDR3 is CASSFRTGELFF. In DNA, the CDR3 is TGTGCCAGCAGCTTTCGAACCGGGGAGCTGTTTTTT. Full variable domain (outside the CDR3, taken from reference TRBV11-2 and TRBJ2-2): EAGVAQSPRYKIIEKRQSVAFWCNPISGHATLYWYQQILGQGPKLLIQFQNNGVVDDSQLPKDRFSAERLKGVDSTLKIQPAKLEDSAVYLCASSFRTGELFFGEGSRLTVL.

This clone was seen just once. A far larger clone lies a single base away; this is likely a read error. This same CDR3 is encoded by further DNA sequences in the sample. V and J are TRBV30 and TRBJ2-5; D not resolved. The CDR3 contains 14 residues. Germline lookup yields CDR1 GTSNPN and CDR2 SVGIG (reference sequence). V was clipped by 0 bases and J by 7 bases, with 15 bases between them. Here the CDR3 DNA reads TGTGCCTGGAGTGTAATTGGCAACCTTGGGACCCAGTACTTC. Its protein product is CAWSVIGNLGTQYF. The full variable domain, rest sourced from reference TRBV30 and TRBJ2-5, is SQTIHQWPATLVQPVGSPLSLECTVEGTSNPNLYWYRQAAGRGLQLLFYSVGIGQISSEVPQNLSASRPQDRQFILSSKKLLLSDSGFYLCAWSVIGNLGTQYFGPGTRLLVL.

The table lists this clone with a count of one. The chain carries TRBV28 and TRBJ1-2; 7 positions agree with TRBD1. The CDR3 is 15 amino acids. The junction had 12 bases not matched to a gene; V was cut back by 4 bases and J by 7 bases. Germline CDR1 and CDR2: MDHEN and SYDVKM. The CDR3 nucleotides are TGTGCCAGCAGTTCCCCAGGGGGACGGGTGGGTGGCTACACCTTC. It is translated as CASSSPGGRVGGYTF.